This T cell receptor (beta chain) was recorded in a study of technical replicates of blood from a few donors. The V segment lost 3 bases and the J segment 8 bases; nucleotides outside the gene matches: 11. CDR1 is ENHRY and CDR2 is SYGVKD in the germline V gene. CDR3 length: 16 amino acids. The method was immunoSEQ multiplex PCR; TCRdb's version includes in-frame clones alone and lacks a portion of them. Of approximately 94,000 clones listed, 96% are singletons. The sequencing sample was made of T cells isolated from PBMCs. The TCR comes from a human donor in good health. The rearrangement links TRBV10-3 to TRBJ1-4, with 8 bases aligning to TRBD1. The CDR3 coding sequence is TGTGCCATCAGTGAAACATTGACAGGGGAGGCGGAAAAACTGTTTTTT. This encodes CAISETLTGEAEKLFF.